The 20 T cell receptor beta chains below were found in one sample sequenced in a study of T cells after yellow fever vaccination. One entry per CDR3 protein, called by TCRdb with MiXCR from the 5' RACE reads. The data contain around 140,000 distinct CDR3 sequences, approximately 7.7% of them singletons. The sample was CD4+ T cells sorted from PBMCs, taken 5 days after the yellow fever booster vaccination. The receptors here all came from a man younger than 45 who received the YFV17D yellow fever vaccine.

This clonotype was seen a few times. The J gene is TRBJ2-1, the V gene TRBV30; D is tentatively TRBD1 or TRBD2 (6 bases each). Germline CDR1 and CDR2: GTSNPN and SVGIG (reference sequence). V was cut by 8 bases and J by 0 bases, with 20 bases left in between. This CDR3 contains 16 residues. Here the CDR3 reads CAAEGGVFSSYNEQFF. In nucleotides, the CDR3 is TGTGCCGCCGAGGGGGGTGTGTTTAGCTCCTACAATGAGCAGTTCTTC. The full variable domain, with the rest looked up from reference TRBV30 and TRBJ2-1, is SQTIHQWPATLVQPVGSPLSLECTVEGTSNPNLYWYRQAAGRGLQLLFYSVGIGQISSEVPQNLSASRPQDRQFILSSKKLLLSDSGFYLCAAEGGVFSSYNEQFFGPGTRLTVL.

This clonotype was detected ten times or more. The genes are TRBV20-1 and TRBJ1-5; a weak D match, TRBD1 (6 bases). Trimming cost V 3 bases and J 7 bases, with 13 bases left between them. This CDR3 is built from 13 residues. The germline CDR1 and CDR2 sequences are DFQATT and SNEGSKA (reference sequence). The CDR3 nucleotides are TGCAGTGCTAGTGCAGGGGAAGAACAGCCCCAGCATTTT. Amino acid sequence: CSASAGEEQPQHF.

This clonotype was counted ten times or more. The chain links TRBV4-3 to TRBJ2-5; weak D call: TRBD2 (5 bases). The CDR3 covers 15 residues. With 0 bases removed from V and 9 bases from J, the gap between germline ends came to 17 bases. From germline, CDR1 is LGHNA and CDR2 YSLEER. The CDR3 nucleotides are TGCGCCAGCAGCCAAGAGCTAAACCGTGCGGAGGCCCAGTACTTC. Amino acids: CASSQELNRAEAQYF.

The J gene is TRBJ2-3, the V gene TRBV12-3 or TRBV12-4, with D perhaps matching TRBD1 (6 bases). V shed 6 bases and J shed 5 bases, with 18 bases lying between them. This CDR3 is built from 15 residues. CDR3 protein: CASSPRGGAGDTQYF. Here the CDR3 DNA reads TGTGCCAGCAGCCCCCGAGGGGGAGCAGGAGATACGCAGTATTTT.

This clonotype was recorded at least ten times. The chain employs TRBV20-1 and TRBJ2-5, with TRBD2 matching 9 bases. Trimming cost V 4 bases and J 2 bases; bases outside gene matches: 11. The germline V gene encodes CDR1 DFQATT and CDR2 SNEGSKA (reference sequence). This CDR3 is 16 amino acids long. Here the CDR3 reads CSAISFSGSKQETQYF. CDR3 in DNA: TGCAGTGCTATTTCGTTTAGCGGGAGCAAACAAGAGACCCAGTACTTC.

This clonotype showed up just a few times. The V gene is TRBV7-6, the J gene TRBJ2-2; maybe TRBD1 (6 bases). Trimming took 2 bases from V and 5 from J, leaving 12 bases between them. The CDR3 contains 15 residues. CDR1 and CDR2 from the germline V gene are SGHVS and FNYEAQ. CDR3 nucleotide sequence: TGTGCCAGCAGCTTATACAGGGCCGGGACCGGGGAGCTGTTTTTT. This translates into CASSLYRAGTGELFF.

This clonotype was counted a few times. This rearrangement joins TRBV4-1 to TRBJ1-4, with D uncertain. In germline, CDR1 is MGHRA, CDR2 YSYEKL. This CDR3 comprises 15 residues. Deletions cut 3 bases from V and 8 bases from J, with 16 bases between. The CDR3 nucleotides read TGCGCCAGCAGCCACGATTCTCGACCGCCAGAAAAACTGTTTTTT. It translates to CASSHDSRPPEKLFF.

This clonotype was detected many times. The chain recombines TRBV6-2 or TRBV6-3 with TRBJ2-2, with D perhaps TRBD2 (6 bases). V dropped 4 bases and J dropped 4 bases, with 19 bases sitting between them. The length of the CDR3 is 17 residues. Germline values: CDR1 MNHEY, CDR2 SVGEGT. DNA for the CDR3: TGTGCCAGCAGTTCGGGAATTCGGCAGGGAGGCACCGGGGAGCTGTTTTTT. It specifies CASSSGIRQGGTGELFF.

The table lists this clonotype with many counts. V gene TRBV5-1 combines with J gene TRBJ2-7; D unclear. The germline V and J ends were trimmed by 1 base and 1 base, with 6 bases remaining between them. This CDR3 is built from 13 residues. In germline, CDR1 is SGHRS, CDR2 YFSETQ. The CDR3 loop reads CASSLSPSYEQYF. The CDR3, as DNA: TGCGCCAGCAGCTTGTCCCCGTCCTACGAGCAGTACTTC. Supplemented by reference TRBV5-1 and TRBJ2-7, the full variable domain reads KAGVTQTPRYLIKTRGQQVTLSCSPISGHRSVSWYQQTPGQGLQFLFEYFSETQRNKGNFPGRFSGRQFSNSRSEMNVSTLELGDSALYLCASSLSPSYEQYFGPGTRLTVT.

V gene TRBV5-4 combines with J gene TRBJ1-2; 8 bases are a match to TRBD1. The CDR3 has 14 residues. Trimming removed 3 bases from V and 7 bases from J; junction bases left unmatched: 8. Germline lookup yields CDR1 SGHNT and CDR2 YYREEE (reference sequence). CDR3 sequence (DNA): TGTGCCAGCAGCTCGGACAGGGCTTGGAGTGGCTACACCTTC. Translation gives CASSSDRAWSGYTF.

For this clonotype: This may be a read error: a much more frequent sequence differs by one nucleotide. The V call is TRBV5-1, the J call TRBJ2-7; D remains unclear. The CDR3 consists of 13 residues. Germline V lookup: CDR1 SGHRS, CDR2 YFSETQ. V lost 1 base to trimming and J lost 8 bases, with 13 bases between them. The CDR3 nucleotides are TGCGCCAGCAGCTTGTTAAGGGATACCAAGCAGTACTTC. Its translation: CASSLLRDTKQYF.

The sample holds one count of this clonotype. This may be a read error, as it is one base from a much larger clone. This chain connects TRBV20-1 to TRBJ2-1, with D perhaps TRBD2 (5 bases). The CDR3 spans 16 residues. CDR1 and CDR2 (germline): DFQATT, SNEGSKA (reference sequence). The CDR3 here is CCASGFSGRAYNEQFF. CDR3 nucleotides: TGCTGTGCTAGTGGGTTCTCGGGAAGGGCCTACAATGAGCAGTTCTTC.

This clonotype was found many times. CDR3 coding DNA: TGTGCCAGCAGCTTAGTAGGCGGGAGATCAAACACCGGGGAGCTGTTTTTT. Translating gives CASSLVGGRSNTGELFF. This chain joins TRBV7-2 and TRBJ2-2; 7 positions match TRBD2. This CDR3 contains 17 residues. Germline CDR1 and CDR2: SGHTA and FQGNSA. Losses at the gene ends were 1 base for V and 2 bases for J; bases not matched to a gene: 7.

The table lists this clonotype with many counts. The CDR3 reads CASSGRTGGNTGELFF. The CDR3 DNA reads as TGTGCCAGCAGCGGGAGGACAGGGGGCAACACCGGGGAGCTGTTTTTT. The chain joins TRBV7-2 to TRBJ2-2; 11 bases are shared with TRBD1. This CDR3 contains 16 residues. The germline V gene encodes CDR1 SGHTA and CDR2 FQGNSA. V dropped 5 bases and J dropped 2; count of bases not matched to a gene: 4.

The sample holds many counts of this clonotype. The rearrangement uses TRBV29-1 and TRBJ2-6, with 8 bases matching TRBD1. Germline CDR1 SQVTM, CDR2 ANQGSEA. V trimming: 7 bases; J trimming: 2 bases; junction bases outside the gene matches: 7. The CDR3 consists of 15 residues. The CDR3 coding sequence is TGCAGCGCGTGGACAGGGCACACTGGGGCCAACGTCCTGACTTTC. Amino acids: CSAWTGHTGANVLTF. Complete variable domain (other parts from reference TRBV29-1 and TRBJ2-6): SAVISQKPSRDICQRGTSLTIQCQVDSQVTMMFWYRQQPGQSLTLIATANQGSEATYESGFVIDKFPISRPNLTFSTLTVSNMSPEDSSIYLCSAWTGHTGANVLTFGAGSRLTVL.

This clonotype has ten or more counts. The genes are TRBV28 and TRBJ1-6; a weak D match, TRBD1 (5 bases). The CDR3 spans 15 residues. The germline V and J ends were trimmed by 7 bases and 7 bases, with 17 bases remaining between them. In germline, CDR1 is MDHEN, CDR2 SYDVKM. The CDR3, as DNA: TGTGCCAGCACCCACCCCTCAGGGACCAATTCACCCCTCCACTTT. Amino acids: CASTHPSGTNSPLHF.

This clonotype was seen repeatedly, ten times or more. The rearrangement uses TRBV5-1 and TRBJ2-3; D might be TRBD2 (6 bases). With 0 bases removed from V and 6 bases from J, the gap between germline ends came to 8 bases. Germline CDR1 and CDR2: SGHRS and YFSETQ. The CDR3 runs to 13 residues. The CDR3 here is CASSLGLEDTQYF. CDR3 coding DNA: TGCGCCAGCAGCTTGGGACTAGAGGATACGCAGTATTTT.

This clonotype was counted at least ten times. The J gene is TRBJ2-2, the V gene TRBV15, with 8 bases identical to TRBD2. This CDR3 spans 17 amino acids. V dropped 3 bases and J dropped 0; count of bases not matched to a gene: 6. Germline CDR1 is LNHNV and CDR2 is YYDKDF (reference sequence). CDR3 sequence reads: CATSRPRGGANTGELFF. The CDR3 DNA reads TGTGCCACCAGCAGGCCTCGGGGGGGTGCGAACACCGGGGAGCTGTTTTTT.

This clonotype occurred many times. This rearrangement joins TRBV9 to TRBJ2-5; D is possibly TRBD2 (6 bases). The CDR3 loop spans 15 amino acids. Germline lookup yields CDR1 SGDLS and CDR2 YYNGEE. V was cut by 4 bases and J by 3 bases, with 16 bases left in between. CDR3 coding DNA: TGTGCCAGCAGCAAGCTAGCGCTATCCAAAGAGACCCAGTACTTC. It is translated as CASSKLALSKETQYF.

This clonotype was seen at least ten times. The chain carries TRBV7-8 and TRBJ2-4; D not resolved. Looked up from germline, CDR1 is SGHVS and CDR2 is FQNEAQ. V lost 2 bases and J 7 bases, leaving 3 bases between the germline ends. This CDR3 is built from 11 residues. CDR3 amino acids: CASSLYNIQYF. The DNA for the CDR3 is TGTGCCAGCAGCTTATACAACATTCAGTACTTC.